This TCR beta chain is drawn from a study of cytomegalovirus exposure and HLA in healthy donors. Comment on this clone: What it recognizes is unknown.

The germline CDR1 and CDR2 sequences are KGHSH and LQKENI. The CDR3 is 12 residues long. Trimming stripped 3 bases from V and 4 bases from J, with 6 bases between. The PCR contained 60 Vbeta and 13 Jbeta primers. TCRdb keeps only in-frame clones here, not all; method: immunoSEQ multiplex PCR. The top ten clones hold over 3% of a sample with fewer than 150,000 clones, more than 70% of them seen once. Findings and limits, study-wide: Analysis performed later showed TCR beta chains linked to HLA being more clonally expanded than equally common others.

The chain couples TRBV18 to TRBJ2-5; tentative D call: TRBD2 (5 bases). This clonotype was obtained from a man aged 40-50 years in good health and CMV-seronegative. Specimen: PBMCs. The CDR3 DNA follows: TGTGCCAGCTCACCGGCGGGAGAGACCCAGTACTTC. This sequence encodes CASSPAGETQYF.